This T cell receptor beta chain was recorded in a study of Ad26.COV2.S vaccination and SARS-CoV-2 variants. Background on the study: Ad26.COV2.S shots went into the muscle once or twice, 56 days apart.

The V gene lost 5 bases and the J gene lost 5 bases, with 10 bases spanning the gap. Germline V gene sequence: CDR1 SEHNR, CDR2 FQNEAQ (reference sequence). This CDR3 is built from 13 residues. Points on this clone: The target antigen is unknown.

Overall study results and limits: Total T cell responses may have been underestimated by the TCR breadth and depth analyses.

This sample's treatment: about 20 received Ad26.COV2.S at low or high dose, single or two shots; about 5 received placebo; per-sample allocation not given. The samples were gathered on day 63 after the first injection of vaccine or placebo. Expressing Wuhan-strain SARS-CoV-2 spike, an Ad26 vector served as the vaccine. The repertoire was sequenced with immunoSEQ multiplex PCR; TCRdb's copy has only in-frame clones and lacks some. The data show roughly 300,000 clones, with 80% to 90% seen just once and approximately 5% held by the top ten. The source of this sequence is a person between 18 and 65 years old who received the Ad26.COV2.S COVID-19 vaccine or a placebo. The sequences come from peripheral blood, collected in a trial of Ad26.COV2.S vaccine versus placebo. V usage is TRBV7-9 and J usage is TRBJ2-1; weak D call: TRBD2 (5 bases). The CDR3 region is CASSRGQDNEQFF. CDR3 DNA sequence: TGTGCCAGCAGCCGCGGGCAGGACAATGAGCAGTTCTTC.